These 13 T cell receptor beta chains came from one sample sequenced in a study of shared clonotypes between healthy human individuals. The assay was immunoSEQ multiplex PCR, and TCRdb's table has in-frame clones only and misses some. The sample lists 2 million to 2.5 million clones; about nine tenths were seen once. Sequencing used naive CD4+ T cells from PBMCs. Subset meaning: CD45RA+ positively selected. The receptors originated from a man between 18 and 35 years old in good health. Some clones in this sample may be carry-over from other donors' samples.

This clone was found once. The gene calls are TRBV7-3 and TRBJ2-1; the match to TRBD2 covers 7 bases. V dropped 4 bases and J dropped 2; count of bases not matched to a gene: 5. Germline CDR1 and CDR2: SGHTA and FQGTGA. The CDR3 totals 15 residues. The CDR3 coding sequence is TGTGCCAGCAGCTCAAGAGCGGGGCCCTACAATGAGCAGTTCTTC. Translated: CASSSRAGPYNEQFF.

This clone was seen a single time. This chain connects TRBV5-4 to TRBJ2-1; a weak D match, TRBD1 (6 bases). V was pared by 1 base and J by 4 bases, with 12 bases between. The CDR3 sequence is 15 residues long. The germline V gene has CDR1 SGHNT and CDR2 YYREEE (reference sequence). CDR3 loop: CASSLFAGTYNEQFF. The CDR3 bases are TGTGCCAGCAGCTTGTTTGCCGGGACATACAATGAGCAGTTCTTC.

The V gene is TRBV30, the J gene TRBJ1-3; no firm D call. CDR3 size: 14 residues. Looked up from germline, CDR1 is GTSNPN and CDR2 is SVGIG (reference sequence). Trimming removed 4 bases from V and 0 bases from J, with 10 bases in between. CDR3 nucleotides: TGTGCCTGGATCGGACGGCTCTCTGGAAACACCATATATTTT. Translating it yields CAWIGRLSGNTIYF.

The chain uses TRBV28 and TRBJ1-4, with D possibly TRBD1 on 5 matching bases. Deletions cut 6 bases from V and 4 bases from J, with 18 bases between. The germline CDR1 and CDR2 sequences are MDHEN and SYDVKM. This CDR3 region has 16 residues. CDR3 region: CASSTPAGTGNEKLFF. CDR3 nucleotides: TGTGCCAGCAGCACCCCTGCGGGGACCGGTAATGAAAAACTGTTTTTT.

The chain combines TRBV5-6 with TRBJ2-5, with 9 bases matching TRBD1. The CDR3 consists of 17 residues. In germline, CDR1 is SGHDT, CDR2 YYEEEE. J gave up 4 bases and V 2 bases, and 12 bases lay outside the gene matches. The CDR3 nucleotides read TGTGCCAGCAGCTTCGGAATACAGGGGGCGAGGAGAGAGACCCAGTACTTC. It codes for CASSFGIQGARRETQYF.

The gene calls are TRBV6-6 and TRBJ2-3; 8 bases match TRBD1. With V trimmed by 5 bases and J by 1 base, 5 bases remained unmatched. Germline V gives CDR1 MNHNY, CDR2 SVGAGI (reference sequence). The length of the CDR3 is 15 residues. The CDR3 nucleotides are TGTGCCAGCAGTCAGGGGGCTTTCGGCACAGATACGCAGTATTTT. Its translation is CASSQGAFGTDTQYF.

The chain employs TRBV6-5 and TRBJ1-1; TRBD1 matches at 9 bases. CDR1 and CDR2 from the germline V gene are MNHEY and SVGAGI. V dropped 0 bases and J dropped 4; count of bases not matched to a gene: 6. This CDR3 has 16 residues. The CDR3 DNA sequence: TGTGCCAGCAGTTACTCGAGGGACAGGGATTTCACTGAAGCTTTCTTT. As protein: CASSYSRDRDFTEAFF.

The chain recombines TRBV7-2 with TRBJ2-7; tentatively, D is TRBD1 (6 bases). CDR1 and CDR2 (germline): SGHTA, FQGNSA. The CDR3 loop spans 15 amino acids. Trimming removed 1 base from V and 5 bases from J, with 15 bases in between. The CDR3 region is CASSLEQGWTHEQYF. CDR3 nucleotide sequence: TGTGCCAGCAGCTTAGAGCAGGGGTGGACCCACGAGCAGTACTTC.

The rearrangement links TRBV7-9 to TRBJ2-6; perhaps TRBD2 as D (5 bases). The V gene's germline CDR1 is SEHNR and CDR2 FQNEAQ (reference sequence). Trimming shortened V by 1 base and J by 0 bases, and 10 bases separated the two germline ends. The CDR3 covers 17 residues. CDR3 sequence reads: CASSLVGSGSGANVLTF. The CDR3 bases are TGTGCCAGCAGCTTAGTGGGCAGCGGCTCTGGGGCCAACGTCCTGACTTTC.

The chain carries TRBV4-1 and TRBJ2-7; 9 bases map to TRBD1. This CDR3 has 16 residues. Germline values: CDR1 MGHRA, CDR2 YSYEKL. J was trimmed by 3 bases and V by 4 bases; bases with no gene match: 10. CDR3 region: CASSPSGTGSFYEQYF. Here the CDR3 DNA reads TGCGCCAGCAGCCCCTCAGGGACAGGGTCATTCTACGAGCAGTACTTC.

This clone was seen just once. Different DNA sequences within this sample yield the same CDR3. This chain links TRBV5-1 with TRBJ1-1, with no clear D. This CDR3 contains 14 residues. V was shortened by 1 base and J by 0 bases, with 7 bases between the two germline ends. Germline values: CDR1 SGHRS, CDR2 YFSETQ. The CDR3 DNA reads TGCGCCAGCAGCTTGTCAACCCTGAACACTGAAGCTTTCTTT. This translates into CASSLSTLNTEAFF.

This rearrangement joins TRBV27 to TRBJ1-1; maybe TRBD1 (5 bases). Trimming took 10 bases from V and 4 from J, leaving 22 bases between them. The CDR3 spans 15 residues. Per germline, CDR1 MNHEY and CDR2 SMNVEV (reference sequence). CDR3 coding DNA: TGTGCCACCGCGAGGGAGGGGCTAAGAACCACTGAAGCTTTCTTT. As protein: CATAREGLRTTEAFF.

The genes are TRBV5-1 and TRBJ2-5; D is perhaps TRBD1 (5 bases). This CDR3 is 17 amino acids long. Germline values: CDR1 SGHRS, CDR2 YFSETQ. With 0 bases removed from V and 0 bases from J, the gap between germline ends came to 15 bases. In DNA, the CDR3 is TGCGCCAGCAGCTTGGTGTATGGTGACAGTTACCAAGAGACCCAGTACTTC. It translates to CASSLVYGDSYQETQYF.